This passage covers 18 T cell receptor beta chains from one sample sequenced in a study of blood T cell repertoires in COVID-19. Profiled with immunoSEQ multiplex PCR; TCRdb holds only in-frame clones, not every one. The sample contains 150,000 to 200,000 clones, about 83% of which appear only once. Sequenced: peripheral blood. Receptor source: a woman of 80 years or more with acute or convalescent COVID-19.

The chain links TRBV28 to TRBJ1-2; perhaps TRBD1 as D (5 bases). The CDR3 sequence is 16 residues long. The germline CDR1 and CDR2 sequences are MDHEN and SYDVKM. Trimming shortened V by 4 bases and J by 4 bases, and 19 bases separated the two germline ends. DNA of the CDR3: TGTGCCAGCAGTTCCTACCCGGACATAACTTCCTATGGCTACACCTTC. Residues: CASSSYPDITSYGYTF.

V gene TRBV7-2 combines with J gene TRBJ1-1; TRBD1 agrees at 8 bases. There are 13 residues in the CDR3. J was trimmed by 7 bases and V by 1 base; bases with no gene match: 2. CDR1 SGHTA and CDR2 FQGNSA come from the germline V gene. This chain's CDR3 is CASSLGTGREAFF. The CDR3 region has the DNA TGTGCCAGCAGCTTAGGGACAGGGCGTGAAGCTTTCTTT.

The chain links TRBV5-4 to TRBJ2-5; 10 positions match TRBD2. This CDR3 has 18 amino acids. V gave up 2 bases and J gave up 2 bases; unmatched junction bases: 12. In germline, CDR1 is SGHNT, CDR2 YYREEE (reference sequence). In DNA form, the CDR3 reads TGTGCCAGCAGCTTAGGCAGCCTAGCGGGGGCGCTTCAAGAGACCCAGTACTTC. This encodes CASSLGSLAGALQETQYF.

The chain is built from TRBV24-1 and TRBJ2-1; D gene uncertain. V lost 1 base, J lost 11 bases, and 5 bases lay in between. Germline CDR1 reads KGHDR; CDR2 reads SFDVKD. This CDR3 region has 11 residues. The CDR3 DNA follows: TGTGCCACCAGTGATTTCCTAAAGCAGTTCTTC. This translates into CATSDFLKQFF.

The chain has TRBV11-2 and TRBJ2-7; 9 bases fit TRBD2. CDR3 length equals 14 residues. Unmatched junction bases numbered 4, after V lost 4 bases and J lost 3 bases. The germline V gene encodes CDR1 SGHAT and CDR2 FQNNGV. The CDR3 sequence: CASSSGREGYEQYF. The CDR3 coding sequence is TGTGCCAGCAGCTCCGGGCGGGAGGGCTACGAGCAGTACTTC.

The chain links TRBV4-2 to TRBJ1-6; D gene uncertain. V was clipped by 4 bases and J by 4 bases, with 14 bases between them. In germline, CDR1 is LGHNA, CDR2 YNFKEQ. The CDR3 extends over 16 amino acids. CDR3 in amino acids: CASSPTLTEYNSPLHF. The DNA for the CDR3 is TGTGCCAGCAGCCCTACTTTGACGGAGTATAATTCACCCCTCCACTTT.

This chain joins TRBV15 and TRBJ1-3; D is uncertain. The germline V and J ends were trimmed by 5 bases and 0 bases, with 17 bases remaining between them. The CDR3 length is 17 residues. Germline V gene sequence: CDR1 LNHNV, CDR2 YYDKDF (reference sequence). CDR3 bases: TGTGCCACCAGCGATGGTGTTGAGGCACTCTCTGGAAACACCATATATTTT. Translating gives CATSDGVEALSGNTIYF. Supplemented by reference TRBV15 and TRBJ1-3, the full variable domain reads DAMVIQNPRYQVTQFGKPVTLSCSQTLNHNVMYWYQQKSSQAPKLLFHYYDKDFNNEADTPDNFQSRRPNTSFCFLDIRSPGLGDTAMYLCATSDGVEALSGNTIYFGEGSWLTVV.

The V gene is TRBV28, the J gene TRBJ1-3; 7 nucleotides agree with TRBD1. The length of the CDR3 is 13 residues. The V segment lost 5 bases and the J segment 8 bases; nucleotides outside the gene matches: 6. Germline CDR1 reads MDHEN; CDR2 reads SYDVKM. The CDR3 loop reads CASSGQAPDTIYF. As DNA, the CDR3 is TGTGCCAGCAGTGGACAGGCCCCTGACACCATATATTTT.

The chain couples TRBV18 to TRBJ1-5; 11 bases are shared with TRBD1. J gave up 9 bases and V 0 bases, and 7 bases lay outside the gene matches. The CDR3 has 16 residues. CDR1 KGHSH and CDR2 LQKENI come from the germline V gene. The CDR3 region has the DNA TGTGCCAGCTCACCACCGGGACAGGGGGACGAGGGGCCCCAGCATTTT. Its protein is CASSPPGQGDEGPQHF.

The chain has TRBV19 and TRBJ2-5; D perhaps matches TRBD2 (6 bases). There are 13 residues in the CDR3. V shed 3 bases and J shed 4 bases, with 9 bases lying between them. Germline V CDR1 and CDR2: LNHDA, SQIVND (reference sequence). The CDR3 protein is CASSIGGAETQYF. CDR3 nucleotide sequence: TGTGCCAGTAGTATCGGAGGGGCAGAGACCCAGTACTTC.

The chain recombines TRBV12-3 or TRBV12-4 with TRBJ2-3; possibly TRBD2 for D (5 bases). The CDR3 spans 13 residues. V dropped 6 bases and J dropped 2 bases, with 9 bases sitting between them. The CDR3 spells CASRPDYTDTQYF. The CDR3 DNA is TGTGCCAGCAGACCTGACTACACAGATACGCAGTATTTT.

V and J are TRBV27 and TRBJ1-1; the D is unclear. The CDR3 contains 14 residues. Trimming stripped 4 bases from V and 0 bases from J, with 9 bases between. CDR1 is MNHEY and CDR2 is SMNVEV in the germline V gene (reference sequence). Here the CDR3 DNA reads TGTGCCAGCAGTTCCGGACTCTTGAACACTGAAGCTTTCTTT. The encoded protein is CASSSGLLNTEAFF.

This clone appeared many times. This chain's CDR3 is CASSQTLVRGAQPQHF. In nucleotides, the CDR3 is TGCGCCAGCAGCCAAACCCTGGTCAGGGGAGCGCAGCCCCAGCATTTT. This rearrangement joins TRBV4-1 to TRBJ1-5, with a possible D match to TRBD1 (6 bases). The CDR3 has 16 amino acids. In germline, CDR1 is MGHRA, CDR2 YSYEKL. Between the trimmed V and J ends, which lost 2 bases and 7 bases, there was a span of 18 bases.

The chain is built from TRBV7-9 and TRBJ2-3; TRBD2 aligns across 8 bases. Germline V CDR1 and CDR2: SEHNR, FQNEAQ (reference sequence). The CDR3 sequence is 15 residues long. The trim removed 3 bases at V and 2 bases at J, leaving 4 bases unmatched. The CDR3 nucleotides are TGTGCCAGCAGCTTGACTAGCGCCCCCACAGATACGCAGTATTTT. Encoded protein: CASSLTSAPTDTQYF. Full variable domain (missing parts from reference TRBV7-9 and TRBJ2-3): DTGVSQNPRHKITKRGQNVTFRCDPISEHNRLYWYRQTLGQGPEFLTYFQNEAQLEKSRLLSDRFSAERPKGSFSTLEIQRTEQGDSAMYLCASSLTSAPTDTQYFGPGTRLTVL.

The V call is TRBV18, the J call TRBJ1-3, with D perhaps matching TRBD1 (5 bases). The germline V gene has CDR1 KGHSH and CDR2 LQKENI. CDR3 length: 13 residues. Trimming stripped 3 bases from V and 15 bases from J, with 18 bases between. The chain's CDR3 is CASSPGGEKGKYF. CDR3 sequence (DNA): TGTGCCAGCTCACCGGGAGGCGAGAAGGGGAAATATTTT.

V and J are TRBV11-2 and TRBJ2-6, with 11 bases matching TRBD1. Germline V gene sequence: CDR1 SGHAT, CDR2 FQNNGV. The CDR3 spans 19 residues. Germline trimming cut 4 bases from V and 3 bases from J; bases unmatched to any gene: 11. As DNA, the CDR3 is TGTGCCAGCAGCTCAGAGGGACAGGGGGTTGGGTATGGGGCCAACGTCCTGACTTTC. As protein: CASSSEGQGVGYGANVLTF.

This clone occurred once. The chain has TRBV9 and TRBJ2-1; D is ambiguous. The CDR3 runs 15 residues. Germline loops: CDR1 SGDLS, CDR2 YYNGEE. With 0 bases removed from V and 1 base from J, the gap between germline ends came to 8 bases. This chain's CDR3 is CASSVEPGSYNEQFF. The CDR3 region has the DNA TGTGCCAGCAGCGTAGAACCCGGGTCCTACAATGAGCAGTTCTTC.

The chain links TRBV6-2 or TRBV6-3 to TRBJ2-4; 8 positions agree with TRBD1. The germline CDR1 and CDR2 sequences are MNHEY and SVGEGT. J was trimmed by 9 bases and V by 6 bases; bases with no gene match: 4. CDR3 size: 12 residues. This CDR3 is CASSFDRGIQYF. CDR3 nucleotides: TGTGCCAGCAGCTTCGACAGGGGCATTCAGTACTTC.